This note documents a single T cell receptor beta chain sequence. This clonotype was found many times. This receptor's antigen is unknown. The sample holds no much larger clone one base away, and base qualities are not on file. The data are from a study of T cell repertoires in cytomegalovirus infection (dated by TCRdb to between 2017 and 2020). A note on the overall study: Because public TCR beta signatures pointed to carriage of CMV infection together with the matching HLA type, the HLA type of each donor mattered for the analysis. General study outcomes and caveats: In both this cohort and an independent roughly 350-donor cohort, the cumulative frequency of public TCR beta family members distinguished carriers of CMV infection plus the relevant HLA type. The ex vivo response was dominated by HLA-C-restricted CMV-specific TCR beta clonotypes, which also provided the single most frequent clonotype in two of eight donors.

Sequences MNHEY (CDR1) and SVGAGI (CDR2) are obtained from the germline V gene. From the cysteine through the phenylalanine, the CDR3 covers 16 amino acids. The retained sequence is limited to the CDR3, 48 bases, with the frame set at the first base. V lost 4 bases and J lost 7 bases, and the count of bases not matched to a germline gene is 8. The instrument given in TCRdb is Illumina HiSeq 1500. TCRdb reanalyzed the raw reads on its own, using fastp at Q25 for trimming and MiXCR for clone calling, and kept in-frame beta chains. Merged by CDR3 protein, the rows form single entries marked with the most common genes and DNA. This sample gives approximately 500,000 distinct CDR3 sequences in total; about 11% of them show up just once. In total, the top ten clones hold roughly 10% of the sample.

The TCR sequence derives from a human donor in good health (CMV status not recorded). Some clones in this sample may be carry-over from other donors' samples. Sample: PBMCs. The chain was built from TRBV6-5 and TRBJ2-1, with 12 bases matching TRBD2. DNA sequence: TGTGCCAGCAGTTCCTGGCTAGCGGGAGGGGGTAATGAGCAGTTCTTC. Translated, this is CASSSWLAGGGNEQFF.